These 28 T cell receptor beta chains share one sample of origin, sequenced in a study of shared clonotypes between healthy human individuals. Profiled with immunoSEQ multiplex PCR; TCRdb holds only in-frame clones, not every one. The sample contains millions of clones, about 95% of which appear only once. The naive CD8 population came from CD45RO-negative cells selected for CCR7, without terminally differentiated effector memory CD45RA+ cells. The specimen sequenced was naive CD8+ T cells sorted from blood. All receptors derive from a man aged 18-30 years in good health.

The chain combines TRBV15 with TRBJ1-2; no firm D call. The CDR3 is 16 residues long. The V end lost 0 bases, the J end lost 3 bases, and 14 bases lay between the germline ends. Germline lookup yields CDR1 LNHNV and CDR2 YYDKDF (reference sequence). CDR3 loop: CATSRDITATYYGYTF. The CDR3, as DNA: TGTGCCACCAGCAGAGATATAACAGCGACCTACTATGGCTACACCTTC.

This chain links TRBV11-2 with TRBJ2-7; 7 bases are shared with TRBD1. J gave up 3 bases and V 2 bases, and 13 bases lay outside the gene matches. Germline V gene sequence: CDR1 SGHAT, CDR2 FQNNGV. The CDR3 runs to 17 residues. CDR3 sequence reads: CASSLNRGAIPYYEQYF. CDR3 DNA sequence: TGTGCCAGCAGCTTAAACAGGGGAGCGATCCCCTACTACGAGCAGTACTTC.

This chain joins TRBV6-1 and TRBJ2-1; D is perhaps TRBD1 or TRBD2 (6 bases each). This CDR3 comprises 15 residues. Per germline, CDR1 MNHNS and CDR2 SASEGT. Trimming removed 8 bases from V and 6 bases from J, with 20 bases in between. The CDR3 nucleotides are TGTGCCAGCTTTCCCTGGGGGGCCAATGCCAATGAGCAGTTCTTC. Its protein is CASFPWGANANEQFF.

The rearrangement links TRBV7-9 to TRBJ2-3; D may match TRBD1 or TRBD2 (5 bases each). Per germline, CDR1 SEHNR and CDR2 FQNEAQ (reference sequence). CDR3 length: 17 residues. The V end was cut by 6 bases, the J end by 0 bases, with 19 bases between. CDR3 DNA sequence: TGTGCCAGCAGTTATCCCCCTTGGGGGATTAGCACAGATACGCAGTATTTT. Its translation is CASSYPPWGISTDTQYF.

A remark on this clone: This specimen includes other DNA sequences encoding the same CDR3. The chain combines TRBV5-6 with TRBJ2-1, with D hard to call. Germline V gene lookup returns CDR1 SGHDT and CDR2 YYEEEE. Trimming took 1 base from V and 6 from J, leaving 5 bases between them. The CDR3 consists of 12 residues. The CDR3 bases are TGTGCCAGCAGCTTGACCCTCAATGAGCAGTTCTTC. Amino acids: CASSLTLNEQFF.

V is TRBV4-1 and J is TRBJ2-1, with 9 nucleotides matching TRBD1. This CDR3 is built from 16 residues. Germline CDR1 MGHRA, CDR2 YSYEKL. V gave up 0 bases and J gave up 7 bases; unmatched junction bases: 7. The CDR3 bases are TGCGCCAGCAGCCAAGAAATACAGGGGGCAGGGAATGAGCAGTTCTTC. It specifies CASSQEIQGAGNEQFF.

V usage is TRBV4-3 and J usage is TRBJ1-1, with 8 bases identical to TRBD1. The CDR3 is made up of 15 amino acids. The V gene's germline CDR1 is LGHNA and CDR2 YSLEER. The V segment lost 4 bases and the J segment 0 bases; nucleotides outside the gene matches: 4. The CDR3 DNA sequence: TGCGCCAGCAGCCTCGGGACAGGTATGAACACTGAAGCTTTCTTT. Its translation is CASSLGTGMNTEAFF.

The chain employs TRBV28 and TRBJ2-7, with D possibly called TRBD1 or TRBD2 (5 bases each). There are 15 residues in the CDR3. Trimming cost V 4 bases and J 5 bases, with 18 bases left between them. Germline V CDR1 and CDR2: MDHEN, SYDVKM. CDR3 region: CASSYSPGRFDEQYF. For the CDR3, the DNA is TGTGCCAGCAGTTACTCCCCGGGACGATTCGACGAGCAGTACTTC.

CDR3: CASSFRGLSSTDTQYF. The CDR3 DNA reads TGTGCCAGCAGCTTCCGTGGACTATCTAGCACAGATACGCAGTATTTT. The V call is TRBV7-3, the J call TRBJ2-3, with a weak D call TRBD2 (6 bases). V lost 3 bases to trimming and J lost 0 bases, with 13 bases between them. In germline, CDR1 is SGHTA, CDR2 FQGTGA. The CDR3 totals 16 residues.

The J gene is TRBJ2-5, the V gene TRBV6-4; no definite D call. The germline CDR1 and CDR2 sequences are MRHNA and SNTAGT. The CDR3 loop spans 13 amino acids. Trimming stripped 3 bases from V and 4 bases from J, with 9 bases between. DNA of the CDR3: TGTGCCAGCAGTGAACGGGTCGGAGAGACCCAGTACTTC. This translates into CASSERVGETQYF.

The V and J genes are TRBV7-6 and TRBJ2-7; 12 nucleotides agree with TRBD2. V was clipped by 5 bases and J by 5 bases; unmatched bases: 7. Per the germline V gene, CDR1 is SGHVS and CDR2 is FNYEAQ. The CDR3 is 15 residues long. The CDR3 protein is CASSRLAGVNDEQYF. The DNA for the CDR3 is TGTGCCAGCAGCCGACTAGCGGGAGTGAATGACGAGCAGTACTTC. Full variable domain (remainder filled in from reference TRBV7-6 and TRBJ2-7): GAGVSQSPRYKVTKRGQDVALRCDPISGHVSLYWYRQALGQGPEFLTYFNYEAQQDKSGLPNDRFSAERPEGSISTLTIQRTEQRDSAMYRCASSRLAGVNDEQYFGPGTRLTVT.

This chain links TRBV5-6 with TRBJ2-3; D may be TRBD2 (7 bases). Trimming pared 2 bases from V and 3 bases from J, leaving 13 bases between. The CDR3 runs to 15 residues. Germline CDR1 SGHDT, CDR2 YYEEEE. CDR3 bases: TGTGCCAGCAGCTTTACGGGGGGCTTTACAGATACGCAGTATTTT. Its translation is CASSFTGGFTDTQYF.

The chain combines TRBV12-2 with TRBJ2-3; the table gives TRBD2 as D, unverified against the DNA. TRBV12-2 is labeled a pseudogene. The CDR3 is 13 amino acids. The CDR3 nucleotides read TGTGCAAGTCGCTCACTAGCCACAGATACGCAGTATTTT. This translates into CASRSLATDTQYF.

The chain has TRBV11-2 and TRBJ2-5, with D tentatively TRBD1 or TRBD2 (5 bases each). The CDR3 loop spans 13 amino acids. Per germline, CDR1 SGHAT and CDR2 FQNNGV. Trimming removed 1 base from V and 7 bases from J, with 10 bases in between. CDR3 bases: TGTGCCAGCAGCTTAGTACAGAGGGGGACCCAGTACTTC. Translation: CASSLVQRGTQYF.

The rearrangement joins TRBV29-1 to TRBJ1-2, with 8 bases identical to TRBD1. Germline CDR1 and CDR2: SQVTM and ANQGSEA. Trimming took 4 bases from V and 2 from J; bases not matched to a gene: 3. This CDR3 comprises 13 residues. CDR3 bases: TGCAGCGTTGTAAGGACAGGGAACTATGGCTACACCTTC. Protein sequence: CSVVRTGNYGYTF.

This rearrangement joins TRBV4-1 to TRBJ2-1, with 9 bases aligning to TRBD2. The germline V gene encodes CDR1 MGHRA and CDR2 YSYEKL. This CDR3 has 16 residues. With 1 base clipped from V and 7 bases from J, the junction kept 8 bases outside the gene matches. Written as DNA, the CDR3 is TGCGCCAGCAGCCAAGTTCCCGCGGGGGGGCTTAATGAGCAGTTCTTC. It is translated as CASSQVPAGGLNEQFF.

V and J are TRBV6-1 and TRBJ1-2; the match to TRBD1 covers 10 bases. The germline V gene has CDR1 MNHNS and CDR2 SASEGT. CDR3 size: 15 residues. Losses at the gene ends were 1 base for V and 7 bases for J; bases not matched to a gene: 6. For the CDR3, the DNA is TGTGCCAGCAGTGAAGTTGGACAGGGGGTTGCTGGCTACACCTTC. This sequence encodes CASSEVGQGVAGYTF.

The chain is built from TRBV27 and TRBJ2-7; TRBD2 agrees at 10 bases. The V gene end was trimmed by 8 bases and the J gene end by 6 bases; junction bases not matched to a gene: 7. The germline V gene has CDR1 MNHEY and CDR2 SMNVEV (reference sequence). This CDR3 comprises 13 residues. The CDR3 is CASLAGGGAEQYF. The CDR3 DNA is TGTGCCAGCTTAGCGGGAGGTGGCGCCGAGCAGTACTTC.

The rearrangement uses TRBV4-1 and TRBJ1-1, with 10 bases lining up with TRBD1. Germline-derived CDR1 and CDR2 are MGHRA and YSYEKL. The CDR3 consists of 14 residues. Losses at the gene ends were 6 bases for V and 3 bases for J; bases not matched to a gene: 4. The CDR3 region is CASSPGTGDTEAFF. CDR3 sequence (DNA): TGCGCCAGCAGTCCCGGGACAGGGGACACTGAAGCTTTCTTT.

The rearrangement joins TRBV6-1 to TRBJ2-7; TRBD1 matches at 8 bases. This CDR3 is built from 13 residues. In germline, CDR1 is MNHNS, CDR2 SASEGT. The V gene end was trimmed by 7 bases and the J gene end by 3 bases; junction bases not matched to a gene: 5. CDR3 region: CASNQQGGYEQYF. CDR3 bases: TGTGCCAGCAATCAACAGGGGGGCTACGAGCAGTACTTC.

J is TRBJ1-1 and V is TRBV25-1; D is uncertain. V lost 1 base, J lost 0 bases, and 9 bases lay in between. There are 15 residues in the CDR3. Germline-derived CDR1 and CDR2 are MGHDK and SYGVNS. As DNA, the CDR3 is TGTGCCAGCAGTGAATCTGAAAAAATGAACACTGAAGCTTTCTTT. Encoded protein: CASSESEKMNTEAFF.

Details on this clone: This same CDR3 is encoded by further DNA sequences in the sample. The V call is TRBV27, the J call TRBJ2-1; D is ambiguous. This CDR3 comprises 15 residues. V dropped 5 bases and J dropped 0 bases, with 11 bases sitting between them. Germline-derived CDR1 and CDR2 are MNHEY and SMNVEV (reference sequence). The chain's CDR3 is CASSLSPSSYNEQFF. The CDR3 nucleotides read TGTGCCAGCAGTCTTAGCCCGAGCTCCTACAATGAGCAGTTCTTC.

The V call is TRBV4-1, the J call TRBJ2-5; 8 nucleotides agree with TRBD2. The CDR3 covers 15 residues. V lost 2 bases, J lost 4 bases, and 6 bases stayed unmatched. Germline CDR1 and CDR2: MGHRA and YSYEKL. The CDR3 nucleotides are TGCGCCAGCAGCCAATCAACGGGGGGGCCAGAGACCCAGTACTTC. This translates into CASSQSTGGPETQYF.

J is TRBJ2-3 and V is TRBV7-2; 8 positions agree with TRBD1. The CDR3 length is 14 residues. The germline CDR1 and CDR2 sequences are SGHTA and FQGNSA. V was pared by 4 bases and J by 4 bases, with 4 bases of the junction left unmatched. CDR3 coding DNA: TGTGCCAGCAGCTACGGACAGGGATCAGATACGCAGTATTTT. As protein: CASSYGQGSDTQYF.

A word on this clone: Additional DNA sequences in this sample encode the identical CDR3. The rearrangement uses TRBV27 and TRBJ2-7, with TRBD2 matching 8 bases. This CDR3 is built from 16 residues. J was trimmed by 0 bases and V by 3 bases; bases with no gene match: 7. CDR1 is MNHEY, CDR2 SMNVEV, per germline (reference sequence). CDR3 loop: CASSFSSGSLSYEQYF. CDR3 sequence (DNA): TGTGCCAGCAGTTTCTCTAGCGGGTCCCTCTCCTACGAGCAGTACTTC.

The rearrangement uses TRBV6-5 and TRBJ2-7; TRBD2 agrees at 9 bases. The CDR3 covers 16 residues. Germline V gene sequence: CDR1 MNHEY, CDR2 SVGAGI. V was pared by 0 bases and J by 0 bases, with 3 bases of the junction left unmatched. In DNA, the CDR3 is TGTGCCAGCAGTTACTCGGCGGGGGGGCCCTCCTACGAGCAGTACTTC. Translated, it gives CASSYSAGGPSYEQYF.

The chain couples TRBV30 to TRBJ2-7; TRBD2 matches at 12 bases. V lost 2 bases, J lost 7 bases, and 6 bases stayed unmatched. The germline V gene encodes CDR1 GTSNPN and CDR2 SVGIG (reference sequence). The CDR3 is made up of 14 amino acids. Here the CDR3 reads CAWSPTSGSKEQYF. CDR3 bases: TGTGCCTGGAGTCCGACTAGCGGGAGTAAAGAGCAGTACTTC.

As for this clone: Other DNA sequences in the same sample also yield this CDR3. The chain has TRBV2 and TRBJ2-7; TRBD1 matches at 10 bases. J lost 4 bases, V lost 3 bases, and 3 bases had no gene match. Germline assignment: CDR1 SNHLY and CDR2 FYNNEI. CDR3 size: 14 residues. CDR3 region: CASSDPGQGYEQYF. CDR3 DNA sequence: TGTGCCAGCAGTGATCCGGGACAGGGGTACGAGCAGTACTTC.